This entry is about one T cell receptor beta chain. The sample is drawn from a study of control samples from healthy donors and cancer patients. The table came from immunoSEQ multiplex PCR; TCRdb's copy has only in-frame clones and leaves some out. The sample holds 50,000 to 55,000 clones; 75% to 90% are singletons and the top ten take over 12%. Germline values: CDR1 MNHEY, CDR2 SVGEGT. CDR3 length: 13 amino acids. Trimming left V 1 base short and J 3 bases short, with 6 bases between. This receptor was obtained from a man in his 60s with head and neck cancer. The sample consisted of PBMCs. The chain uses TRBV6-2 or TRBV6-3 and TRBJ1-2; D uncertain. Here the CDR3 DNA reads TGTGCCAGCAGTTACTTGCCGGACTATGGCTACACCTTC. Its protein product is CASSYLPDYGYTF.